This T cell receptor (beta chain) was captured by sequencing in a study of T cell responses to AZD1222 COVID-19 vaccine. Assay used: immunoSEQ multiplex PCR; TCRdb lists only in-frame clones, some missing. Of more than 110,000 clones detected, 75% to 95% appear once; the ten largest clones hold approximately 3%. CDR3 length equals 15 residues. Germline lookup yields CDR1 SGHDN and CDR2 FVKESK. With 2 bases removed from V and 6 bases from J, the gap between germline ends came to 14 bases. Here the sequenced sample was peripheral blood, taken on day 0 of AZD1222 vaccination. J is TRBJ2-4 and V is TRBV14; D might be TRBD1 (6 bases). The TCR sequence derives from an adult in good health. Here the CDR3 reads CASSQQQGRGNIQYF. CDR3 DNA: TGTGCCAGCAGCCAACAACAGGGAAGGGGAAACATTCAGTACTTC. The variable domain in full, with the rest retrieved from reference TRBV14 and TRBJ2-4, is EAGVTQFPSHSVIEKGQTVTLRCDPISGHDNLYWYRRVMGKEIKFLLHFVKESKQDESGMPNNRFLAERTGGTYSTLKVQPAELEDSGVYFCASSQQQGRGNIQYFGAGTRLSVL.